Presented here are 28 T cell receptor beta chains from one specimen sequenced in a study of beta chain features in type 1 diabetes. Regarding the study as a whole: TCRB CDR3 length was moderately but significantly reduced in all four CD4+ subsets of Type 1 diabetes patients.

TCRB transcripts that were expressed got sequenced, as all of the isolated RNA had been reverse transcribed. Generated by immunoSEQ multiplex PCR, the TCRdb table keeps only in-frame clones and is missing some. This sample yields tens of thousands of clones, of which approximately 61% are seen a single time; about 1.7% belongs to the top ten. These receptors have no known antigen. Sequencing was performed on Tregs from blood. These TCRs come from a man aged 25-45 years with type 1 diabetes. Some clones in this sample may be carry-over from other donors' samples.

The genes are TRBV6-5 and TRBJ1-6; 11 bases agree with TRBD1. V trimming: 6 bases; J trimming: 10 bases; junction bases outside the gene matches: 5. From germline, CDR1 is MNHEY and CDR2 SVGAGI. CDR3 length: 14 residues. The CDR3 protein is CASSPGTGGSPLHF. DNA of the CDR3: TGTGCCAGCAGCCCAGGGACAGGGGGATCACCCCTCCACTTT.

Only a few counts were recorded for this clone. This rearrangement joins TRBV6-5 to TRBJ1-2; D might be TRBD1 (6 bases). CDR3 size: 14 residues. Per germline, CDR1 MNHEY and CDR2 SVGAGI. V shed 6 bases and J shed 5 bases, with 16 bases lying between them. The CDR3 coding sequence is TGTGCCAGCAGGGATCAGGGGCAGGGGTATGGCTACACCTTC. Residues: CASRDQGQGYGYTF.

Only a few counts were recorded for this clone. The chain is built from TRBV4-3 and TRBJ2-5; 9 nucleotides match TRBD2. In germline, CDR1 is LGHNA, CDR2 YSLEER. With V trimmed by 1 base and J by 9 bases, 12 bases remained unmatched. The CDR3 spans 16 residues. CDR3 sequence reads: CASSQGTSAQEIPQYF. CDR3 DNA: TGCGCCAGCAGCCAAGGGACTAGCGCACAAGAGATACCCCAGTACTTC.

This chain links TRBV9 with TRBJ2-1; TRBD2 agrees at 8 bases. J was trimmed by 6 bases and V by 0 bases; bases with no gene match: 5. The germline CDR1 and CDR2 sequences are SGDLS and YYNGEE. This CDR3 contains 15 residues. The CDR3 loop reads CASSVVSGELNEQFF. CDR3 sequence (DNA): TGTGCCAGCAGCGTAGTTAGCGGGGAGCTCAATGAGCAGTTCTTC.

The chain joins TRBV2 to TRBJ2-7, with D maybe TRBD2 (6 bases). The CDR3 runs 12 residues. Trimming stripped 7 bases from V and 1 base from J, with 8 bases between. Germline CDR1 reads SNHLY; CDR2 reads FYNNEI. The CDR3 loop is CASMEGSYEQYF. Written as DNA, the CDR3 is TGTGCCAGCATGGAGGGATCCTACGAGCAGTACTTC.

The count of this clone is one. The rearrangement links TRBV29-1 to TRBJ2-7; D gene unclear. In germline, CDR1 is SQVTM, CDR2 ANQGSEA. Trimming removed 2 bases from V and 3 bases from J, with 8 bases in between. CDR3 size: 12 residues. CDR3 nucleotide sequence: TGCAGCGTTGAATTTCCGGGCTACGAGCAGTACTTC. Translated, it gives CSVEFPGYEQYF.

The V and J genes are TRBV4-2 and TRBJ1-1, with D possibly being TRBD1 (5 bases). Germline CDR1 and CDR2: LGHNA and YNFKEQ. The CDR3 consists of 14 residues. Trimming cost V 0 bases and J 4 bases, with 9 bases left between them. The CDR3: CASSQDGGGTEAFF. CDR3 DNA sequence: TGTGCCAGCAGCCAAGATGGCGGGGGCACTGAAGCTTTCTTT.

The chain links TRBV5-6 to TRBJ2-1; 13 nucleotides agree with TRBD2. The junction had 8 bases not matched to a gene; V was cut back by 1 base and J by 10 bases. The CDR3 is 16 amino acids. Germline V gene data show CDR1 as SGHDT and CDR2 as YYEEEE. The CDR3: CASSLQLAGGPNEQFF. CDR3 sequence (DNA): TGTGCCAGCAGCTTGCAACTAGCGGGGGGGCCGAACGAGCAGTTCTTC.

The rearrangement joins TRBV6-5 to TRBJ1-4, with unresolved D. V lost 2 bases and J lost 5, with 6 bases in between. The CDR3 consists of 13 residues. Germline V gives CDR1 MNHEY, CDR2 SVGAGI. The CDR3 coding sequence is TGTGCCAGCAGTTACCGTCTCAATGAAAAACTGTTTTTT. Its protein product is CASSYRLNEKLFF.

This chain uses TRBV19 with TRBJ1-5; D is unclear. CDR1 is LNHDA and CDR2 is SQIVND in the germline V gene (reference sequence). The CDR3 loop spans 12 amino acids. The ends were cut back, 2 bases at V and 7 bases at J, with 6 bases in the middle. The CDR3 here is CASSILGQPQHF. The CDR3 bases are TGTGCCAGTAGTATACTCGGGCAGCCCCAGCATTTT.

The chain couples TRBV7-3 to TRBJ2-3, with 8 nucleotides matching TRBD2. Losses at the gene ends were 5 bases for V and 1 base for J; bases not matched to a gene: 2. Germline V CDR1 and CDR2: SGHTA, FQGTGA. This CDR3 comprises 14 residues. The CDR3 DNA follows: TGTGCCAGCAGCCCGACTAGCGGCACAGATACGCAGTATTTT. Its protein is CASSPTSGTDTQYF.

The genes are TRBV5-1 and TRBJ1-2; the D gene is possibly TRBD1 (5 bases). The CDR3 runs to 13 residues. Trimming took 6 bases from V and 4 from J, leaving 13 bases between them. CDR1 and CDR2 (germline): SGHRS, YFSETQ. CDR3 region: CASTPAGRYGYTF. Here the CDR3 DNA reads TGCGCCAGCACCCCAGCGGGGCGCTATGGCTACACCTTC.

The chain uses TRBV11-1 and TRBJ2-5, with a weak D call TRBD1 (5 bases). V dropped 5 bases and J dropped 7 bases, with 14 bases sitting between them. The CDR3 has 13 amino acids. Germline V CDR1 and CDR2: SGHAT, FQDESV (reference sequence). The CDR3: CASSRRSQGTQYF. CDR3 bases: TGTGCCAGCAGCCGAAGGAGCCAGGGGACCCAGTACTTC.

The chain has TRBV7-9 and TRBJ2-5, with unresolved D. Germline V gives CDR1 SEHNR, CDR2 FQNEAQ (reference sequence). This CDR3 is built from 16 residues. Trimming pared 5 bases from V and 1 base from J, leaving 17 bases between. CDR3 protein: CASSPRWQALQETQYF. For the CDR3, the DNA is TGTGCCAGCAGCCCAAGGTGGCAGGCCCTCCAAGAGACCCAGTACTTC.

V gene TRBV9 combines with J gene TRBJ2-7, with 8 nucleotides matching TRBD1. Germline V CDR1 and CDR2: SGDLS, YYNGEE. Trimming removed 4 bases from V and 6 bases from J; junction bases left unmatched: 18. The CDR3 has 17 residues. The CDR3 region has the DNA TGTGCCAGCAGCCCTACCCCAGGGACAGGAAAGGAATCCGAGCAGTACTTC. It is translated as CASSPTPGTGKESEQYF.

J is TRBJ1-1 and V is TRBV6-1, with TRBD1 as a possible D gene (5 bases). The ends were cut back, 5 bases at V and 4 bases at J, with 11 bases in the middle. The CDR3 extends over 13 amino acids. Per the germline V gene, CDR1 is MNHNS and CDR2 is SASEGT. This chain's CDR3 is CASSQERGTEAFF. The CDR3 nucleotides are TGTGCCAGCAGTCAAGAAAGGGGCACTGAAGCTTTCTTT.

This chain joins TRBV28 and TRBJ2-3; no firm D call. V was trimmed by 2 bases and J by 12 bases, leaving 12 bases between them. Germline CDR1 and CDR2: MDHEN and SYDVKM. This CDR3 has 12 amino acids. This chain's CDR3 is CASSLQSGPQYF. In nucleotides, the CDR3 is TGTGCCAGCAGTTTACAGTCAGGCCCCCAGTATTTT.

V and J are TRBV9 and TRBJ2-1; 7 positions agree with TRBD1. The CDR3 spans 15 residues. Trimming took 0 bases from V and 6 from J; bases not matched to a gene: 6. Germline V lookup: CDR1 SGDLS, CDR2 YYNGEE. As DNA, the CDR3 is TGTGCCAGCAGCGTAGAGGGCAGGGGGACCAATGAGCAGTTCTTC. Its protein is CASSVEGRGTNEQFF. Together with reference TRBV9 and TRBJ2-1, the CDR3 gives the full variable domain: DSGVTQTPKHLITATGQRVTLRCSPRSGDLSVYWYQQSLDQGLQFLIQYYNGEERAKGNILERFSAQQFPDLHSELNLSSLELGDSALYFCASSVEGRGTNEQFFGPGTRLTVL.

The chain has TRBV27 and TRBJ2-7; possibly TRBD1 for D (5 bases). There are 13 residues in the CDR3. CDR1 is MNHEY and CDR2 is SMNVEV in the germline V gene (reference sequence). V was cut by 5 bases and J by 4 bases, with 12 bases left in between. The CDR3 DNA sequence: TGTGCCAGCAGTCCTATAAGGGGATACGAGCAGTACTTC. It encodes CASSPIRGYEQYF.

This clone was seen a handful of times. The chain uses TRBV11-2 and TRBJ2-7, with 10 positions matching TRBD2. V shed 5 bases and J 1 base; nucleotides not matched to a gene: 5. The CDR3 covers 15 residues. CDR1 SGHAT and CDR2 FQNNGV come from the germline V gene. In DNA, the CDR3 is TGTGCCAGCAGCGTTACTAGCGGGACGTCCTACGAGCAGTACTTC. Protein product: CASSVTSGTSYEQYF.

The table lists this clone with a few counts. This rearrangement joins TRBV13 to TRBJ1-3, with D unresolved. CDR1 and CDR2 from the germline V gene are PRHDT and FYEKMQ (reference sequence). There are 12 residues in the CDR3. Deletions cut 5 bases from V and 4 bases from J, with 6 bases between. CDR3 loop: CASSLPGNTIYF. In DNA, the CDR3 is TGTGCCAGCAGCCTCCCCGGAAACACCATATATTTT.

This chain links TRBV29-1 with TRBJ2-4, with D maybe TRBD1 (6 bases). This CDR3 region has 11 residues. Trimming took 4 bases from V and 11 from J, leaving 12 bases between them. The germline CDR1 and CDR2 sequences are SQVTM and ANQGSEA. The CDR3 nucleotides are TGCAGCGTTGTTAGGTCAGGGGTTCAGTACTTC. Translating it yields CSVVRSGVQYF.

On this clone: In the same sample, other DNA sequences code for this CDR3. CDR3 sequence reads: CASSSDRGYEQYF. The CDR3 nucleotides read TGTGCCAGCAGCTCGGACAGGGGATACGAGCAGTACTTC. V usage is TRBV7-2 and J usage is TRBJ2-7; 9 nucleotides align to TRBD1. Trimming cost V 4 bases and J 4 bases; bases outside gene matches: 2. CDR1 is SGHTA and CDR2 is FQGNSA in the germline V gene. The CDR3 consists of 13 residues.

This chain connects TRBV4-2 to TRBJ2-2; the match to TRBD2 covers 10 bases. The CDR3 extends over 15 amino acids. After removal of 4 bases from V and 4 bases from J, the junction contained 3 bases not matched to a gene. CDR1 is LGHNA, CDR2 YNFKEQ, per germline. CDR3 DNA sequence: TGTGCCAGCAGCCCCGGACTAGCGGCCACCGGGGAGCTGTTTTTT. Amino acids: CASSPGLAATGELFF.

This chain links TRBV4-2 with TRBJ1-5; 12 bases line up with TRBD1. The CDR3 loop spans 18 amino acids. V trimming: 1 base; J trimming: 5 bases; junction bases outside the gene matches: 9. The germline CDR1 and CDR2 sequences are LGHNA and YNFKEQ. The CDR3 coding sequence is TGTGCCAGCAGCCAAGGCGGCACCGGGACAGGGGGCTATCAGCCCCAGCATTTT. It specifies CASSQGGTGTGGYQPQHF.

The table lists this clone with a few counts. This chain uses TRBV9 with TRBJ2-1; D gene uncertain. In germline, CDR1 is SGDLS, CDR2 YYNGEE. Trimming pared 2 bases from V and 3 bases from J, leaving 6 bases between. This CDR3 has 13 amino acids. In nucleotides, the CDR3 is TGTGCCAGCAGCGTCGCAGACTACAATGAGCAGTTCTTC. This translates into CASSVADYNEQFF. Using reference TRBV9 and TRBJ2-1 for the parts outside the CDR3, the full variable domain is DSGVTQTPKHLITATGQRVTLRCSPRSGDLSVYWYQQSLDQGLQFLIQYYNGEERAKGNILERFSAQQFPDLHSELNLSSLELGDSALYFCASSVADYNEQFFGPGTRLTVL.

Concerning this clone: Other DNA sequences in the same sample also yield this CDR3. The chain has TRBV6-5 and TRBJ2-3; 9 nucleotides match TRBD2. The V gene end was trimmed by 2 bases and the J gene end by 3 bases; junction bases not matched to a gene: 3. The CDR3 extends over 15 amino acids. Germline V CDR1 and CDR2: MNHEY, SVGAGI. In nucleotides, the CDR3 is TGTGCCAGCAGTTACGGAGCGGGGGGAACAGATACGCAGTATTTT. Amino acid sequence: CASSYGAGGTDTQYF.

The chain recombines TRBV5-1 with TRBJ2-1; D may be TRBD2 (6 bases). Germline CDR1 SGHRS, CDR2 YFSETQ. This CDR3 is built from 15 residues. Trimming cost V 1 base and J 1 base, with 9 bases left between them. This CDR3 is CASSLSGVSYNEQFF. CDR3 nucleotides: TGCGCCAGCAGCTTGTCGGGGGTTTCCTACAATGAGCAGTTCTTC.